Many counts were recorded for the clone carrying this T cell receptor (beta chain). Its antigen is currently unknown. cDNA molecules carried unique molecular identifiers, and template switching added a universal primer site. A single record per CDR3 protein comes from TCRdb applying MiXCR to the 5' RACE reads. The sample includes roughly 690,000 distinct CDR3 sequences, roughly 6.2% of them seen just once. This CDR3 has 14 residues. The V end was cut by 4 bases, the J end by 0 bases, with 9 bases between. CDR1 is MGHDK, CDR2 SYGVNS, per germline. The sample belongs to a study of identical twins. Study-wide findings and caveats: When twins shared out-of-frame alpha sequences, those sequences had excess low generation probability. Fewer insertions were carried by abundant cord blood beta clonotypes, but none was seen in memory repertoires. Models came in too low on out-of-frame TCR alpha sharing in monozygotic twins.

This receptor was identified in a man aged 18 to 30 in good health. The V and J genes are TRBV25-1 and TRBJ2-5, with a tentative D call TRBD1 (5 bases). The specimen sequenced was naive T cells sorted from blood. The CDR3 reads CASSGNRYQETQYF. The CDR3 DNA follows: TGTGCCAGCAGTGGGAACAGGTACCAAGAGACCCAGTACTTC. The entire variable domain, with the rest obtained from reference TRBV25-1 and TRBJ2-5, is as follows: EADIYQTPRYLVIGTGKKITLECSQTMGHDKMYWYQQDPGMELHLIHYSYGVNSTEKGDLSSESTVSRIRTEHFPLTLESARPSHTSQYLCASSGNRYQETQYFGPGTRLLVL.